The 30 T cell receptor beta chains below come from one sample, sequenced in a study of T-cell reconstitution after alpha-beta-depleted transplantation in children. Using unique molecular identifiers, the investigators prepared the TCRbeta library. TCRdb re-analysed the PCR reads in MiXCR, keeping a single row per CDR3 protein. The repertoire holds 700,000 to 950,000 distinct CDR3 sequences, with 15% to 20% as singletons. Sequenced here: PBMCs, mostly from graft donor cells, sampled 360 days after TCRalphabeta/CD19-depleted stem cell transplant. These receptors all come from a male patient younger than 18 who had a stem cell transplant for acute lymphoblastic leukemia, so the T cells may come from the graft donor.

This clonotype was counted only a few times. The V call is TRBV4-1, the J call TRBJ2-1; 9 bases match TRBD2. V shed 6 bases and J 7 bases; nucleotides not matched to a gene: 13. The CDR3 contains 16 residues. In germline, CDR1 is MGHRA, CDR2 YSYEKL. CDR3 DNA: TGCGCCAGCAGACATGATCCGGGACTAGCTGGAAATGAGCAGTTCTTC. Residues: CASRHDPGLAGNEQFF.

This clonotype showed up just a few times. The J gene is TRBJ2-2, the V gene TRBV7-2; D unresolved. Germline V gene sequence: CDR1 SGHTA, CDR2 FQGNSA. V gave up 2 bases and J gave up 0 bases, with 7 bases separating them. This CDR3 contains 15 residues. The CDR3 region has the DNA TGTGCCAGCAGCTTAATGGGTTCGAACACCGGGGAGCTGTTTTTT. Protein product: CASSLMGSNTGELFF. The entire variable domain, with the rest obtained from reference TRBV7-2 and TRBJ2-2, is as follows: GAGVSQSPSNKVTEKGKDVELRCDPISGHTALYWYRQSLGQGLEFLIYFQGNSAPDKSGLPSDRFSAERTGGSVSTLTIQRTQQEDSAVYLCASSLMGSNTGELFFGEGSRLTVL.

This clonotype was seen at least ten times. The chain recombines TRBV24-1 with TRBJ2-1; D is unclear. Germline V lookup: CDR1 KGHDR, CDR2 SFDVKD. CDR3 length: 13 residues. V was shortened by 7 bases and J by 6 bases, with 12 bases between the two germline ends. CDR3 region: CATRGWPGNEQFF. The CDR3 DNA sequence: TGTGCCACCAGGGGGTGGCCAGGCAATGAGCAGTTCTTC.

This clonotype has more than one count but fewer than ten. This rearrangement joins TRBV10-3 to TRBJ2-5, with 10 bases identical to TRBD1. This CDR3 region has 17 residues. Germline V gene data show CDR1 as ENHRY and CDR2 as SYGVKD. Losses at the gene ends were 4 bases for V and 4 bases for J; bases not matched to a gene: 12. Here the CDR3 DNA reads TGTGCCATCAGTGGAAACGGGAGGGACAGGGGATCAGAGACCCAGTACTTC. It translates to CAISGNGRDRGSETQYF.

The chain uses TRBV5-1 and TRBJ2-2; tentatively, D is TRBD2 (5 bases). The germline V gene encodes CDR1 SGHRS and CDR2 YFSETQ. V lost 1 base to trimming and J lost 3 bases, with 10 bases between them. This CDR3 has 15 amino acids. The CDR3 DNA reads TGCGCCAGCAGCTTGTCTAGCCTCTACACCGGGGAGCTGTTTTTT. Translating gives CASSLSSLYTGELFF.

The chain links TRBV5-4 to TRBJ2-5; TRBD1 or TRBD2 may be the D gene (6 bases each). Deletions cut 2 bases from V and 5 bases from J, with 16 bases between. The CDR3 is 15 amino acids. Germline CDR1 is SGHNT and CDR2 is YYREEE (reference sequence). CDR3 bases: TGTGCCAGCAGCTTTGGCCAGGGGACTGGTGAGACCCAGTACTTC. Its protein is CASSFGQGTGETQYF. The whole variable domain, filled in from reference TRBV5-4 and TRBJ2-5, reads ETGVTQSPTHLIKTRGQQVTLRCSSQSGHNTVSWYQQALGQGPQFIFQYYREEENGRGNFPPRFSGLQFPNYSSELNVNALELDDSALYLCASSFGQGTGETQYFGPGTRLLVL.

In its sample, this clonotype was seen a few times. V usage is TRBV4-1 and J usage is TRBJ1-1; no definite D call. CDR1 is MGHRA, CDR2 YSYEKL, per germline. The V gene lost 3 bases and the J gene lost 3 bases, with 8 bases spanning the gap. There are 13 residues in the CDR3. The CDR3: CASSHVGYTEAFF. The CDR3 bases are TGCGCCAGCAGCCATGTAGGTTACACTGAAGCTTTCTTT.

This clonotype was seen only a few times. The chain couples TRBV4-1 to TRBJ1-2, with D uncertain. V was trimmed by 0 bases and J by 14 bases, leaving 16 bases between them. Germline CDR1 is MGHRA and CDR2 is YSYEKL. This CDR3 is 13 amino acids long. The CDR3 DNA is TGCGCCAGCAGCCAAGACAGGAACTATCTAGGGACCTTC. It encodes CASSQDRNYLGTF.

CDR3 DNA: TGTGCCACCGGGCAGGACAGCACCTACGAGCAGTACTTC. Protein product: CATGQDSTYEQYF. This chain joins TRBV24-1 and TRBJ2-7; possible D gene TRBD1, 6 bases. This CDR3 has 13 amino acids. Germline CDR1 reads KGHDR; CDR2 reads SFDVKD. The V end lost 9 bases, the J end lost 2 bases, and 13 bases lay between the germline ends.

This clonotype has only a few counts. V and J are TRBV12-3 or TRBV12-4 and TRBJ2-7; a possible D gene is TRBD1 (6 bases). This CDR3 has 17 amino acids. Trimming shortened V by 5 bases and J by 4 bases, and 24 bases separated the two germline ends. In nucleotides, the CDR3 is TGTGCCAGCAGTCCCGAGGGGGTTCATGGACTCCGGTACGAGCAGTACTTC. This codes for CASSPEGVHGLRYEQYF.

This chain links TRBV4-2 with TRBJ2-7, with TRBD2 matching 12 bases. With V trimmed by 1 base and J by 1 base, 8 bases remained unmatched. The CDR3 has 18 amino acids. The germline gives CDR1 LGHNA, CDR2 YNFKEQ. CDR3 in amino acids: CASSQGASGRGLSYEQYF. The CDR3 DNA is TGTGCCAGCAGCCAAGGGGCTAGCGGGAGGGGTCTTTCCTACGAGCAGTACTTC.

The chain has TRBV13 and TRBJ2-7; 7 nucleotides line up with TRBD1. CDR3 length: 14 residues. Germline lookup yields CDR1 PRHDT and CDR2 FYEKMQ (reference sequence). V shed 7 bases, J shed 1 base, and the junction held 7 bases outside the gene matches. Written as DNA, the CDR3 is TGTGCCAGCACTCAGAGGGACAGTTCCTACGAGCAGTACTTC. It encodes CASTQRDSSYEQYF.

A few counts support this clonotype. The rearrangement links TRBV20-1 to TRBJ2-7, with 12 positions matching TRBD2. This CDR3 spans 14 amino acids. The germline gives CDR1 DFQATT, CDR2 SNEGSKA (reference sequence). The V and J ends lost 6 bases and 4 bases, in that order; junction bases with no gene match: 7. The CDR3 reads CSAFRLAGVYEQYF. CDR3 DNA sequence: TGCAGTGCCTTTCGACTAGCGGGAGTTTACGAGCAGTACTTC.

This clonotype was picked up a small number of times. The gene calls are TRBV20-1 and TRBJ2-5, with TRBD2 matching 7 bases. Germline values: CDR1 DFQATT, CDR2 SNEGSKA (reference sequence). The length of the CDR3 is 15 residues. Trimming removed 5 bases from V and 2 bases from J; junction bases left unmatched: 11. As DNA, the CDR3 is TGCAGTGCTCCCGGGGGGTGGACACATCAAGAGACCCAGTACTTC. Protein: CSAPGGWTHQETQYF.

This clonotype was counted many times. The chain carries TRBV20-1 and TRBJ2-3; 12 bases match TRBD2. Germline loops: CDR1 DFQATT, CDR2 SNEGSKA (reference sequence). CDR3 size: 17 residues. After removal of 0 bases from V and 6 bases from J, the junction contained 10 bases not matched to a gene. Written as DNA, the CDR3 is TGCAGTGCTAGAGATTTGGGACTAGCGGGCGAAAGGGATACGCAGTATTTT. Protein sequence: CSARDLGLAGERDTQYF.

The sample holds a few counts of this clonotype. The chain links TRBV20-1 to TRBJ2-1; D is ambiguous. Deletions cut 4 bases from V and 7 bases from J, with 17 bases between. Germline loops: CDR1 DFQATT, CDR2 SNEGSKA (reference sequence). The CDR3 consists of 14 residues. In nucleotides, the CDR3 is TGCAGTGCTACTCGCCTGGGCCAAGCGAATGAGCAGTTCTTC. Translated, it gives CSATRLGQANEQFF.

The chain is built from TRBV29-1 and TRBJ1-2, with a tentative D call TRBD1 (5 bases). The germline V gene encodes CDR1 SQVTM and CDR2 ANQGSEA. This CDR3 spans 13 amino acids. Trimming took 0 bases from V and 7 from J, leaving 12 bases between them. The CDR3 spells CSVEEGPGSGYTF. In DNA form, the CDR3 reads TGCAGCGTTGAAGAGGGACCAGGGTCTGGCTACACCTTC.

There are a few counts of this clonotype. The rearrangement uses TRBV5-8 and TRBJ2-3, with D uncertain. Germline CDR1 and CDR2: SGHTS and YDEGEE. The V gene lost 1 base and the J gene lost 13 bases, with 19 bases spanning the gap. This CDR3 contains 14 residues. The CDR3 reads CASSLSSAGIQKYF. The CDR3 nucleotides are TGTGCCAGCAGCTTGAGTTCCGCTGGGATTCAAAAGTATTTT.

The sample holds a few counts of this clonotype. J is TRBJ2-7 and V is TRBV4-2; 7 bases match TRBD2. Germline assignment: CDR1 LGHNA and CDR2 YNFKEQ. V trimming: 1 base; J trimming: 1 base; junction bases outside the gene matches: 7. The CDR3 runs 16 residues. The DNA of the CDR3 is TGTGCCAGCAGCCAAGGGGAGGCTAGCGGATCCTACGAGCAGTACTTC. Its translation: CASSQGEASGSYEQYF.

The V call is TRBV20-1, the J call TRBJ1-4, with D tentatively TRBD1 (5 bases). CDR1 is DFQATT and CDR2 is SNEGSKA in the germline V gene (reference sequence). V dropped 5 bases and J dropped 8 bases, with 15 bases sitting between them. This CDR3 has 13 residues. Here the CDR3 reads CSASLGGKEKLFF. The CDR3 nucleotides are TGCAGTGCTTCCTTGGGGGGGAAGGAAAAACTGTTTTTT.

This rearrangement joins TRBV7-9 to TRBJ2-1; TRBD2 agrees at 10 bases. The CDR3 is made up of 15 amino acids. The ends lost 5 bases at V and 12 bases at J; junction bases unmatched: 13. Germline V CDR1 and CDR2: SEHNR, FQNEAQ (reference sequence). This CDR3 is CASSQGLAIYSGQFF. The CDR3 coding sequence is TGTGCCAGCAGCCAGGGACTAGCGATATACTCGGGGCAGTTCTTC.

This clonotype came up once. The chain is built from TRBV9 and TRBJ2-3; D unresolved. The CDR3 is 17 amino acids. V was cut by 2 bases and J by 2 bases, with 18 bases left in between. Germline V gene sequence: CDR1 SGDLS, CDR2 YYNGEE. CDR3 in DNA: TGTGCCAGCAGCGTTCCAGGCCTCCTTTTCTTCACAGATACGCAGTATTTT. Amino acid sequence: CASSVPGLLFFTDTQYF.

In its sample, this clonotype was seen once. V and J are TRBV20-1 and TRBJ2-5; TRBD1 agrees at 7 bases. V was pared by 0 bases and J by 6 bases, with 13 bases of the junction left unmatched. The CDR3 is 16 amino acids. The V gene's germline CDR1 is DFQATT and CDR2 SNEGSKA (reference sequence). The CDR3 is CSARDFWRQGLKTQYF. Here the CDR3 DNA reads TGCAGTGCTAGAGATTTCTGGAGACAGGGCTTAAAGACCCAGTACTTC.

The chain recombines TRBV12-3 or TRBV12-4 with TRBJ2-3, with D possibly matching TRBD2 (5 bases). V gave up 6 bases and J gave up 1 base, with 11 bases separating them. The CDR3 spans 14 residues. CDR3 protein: CASRLDGGTDTQYF. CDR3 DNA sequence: TGTGCCAGCAGACTAGACGGAGGCACAGATACGCAGTATTTT.

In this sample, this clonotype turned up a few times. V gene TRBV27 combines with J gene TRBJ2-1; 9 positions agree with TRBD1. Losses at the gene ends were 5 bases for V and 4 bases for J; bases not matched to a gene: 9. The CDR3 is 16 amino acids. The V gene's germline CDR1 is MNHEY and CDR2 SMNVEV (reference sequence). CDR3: CASSVPTGGSYNEQFF. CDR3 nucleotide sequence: TGTGCCAGCAGTGTGCCGACAGGGGGGTCGTACAATGAGCAGTTCTTC.

CDR3 nucleotides: TGCGCCAGCAAGGGCGACTACGAGCAGTACTTC. Protein product: CASKGDYEQYF. This chain links TRBV5-1 with TRBJ2-7, with no clear D. The length of the CDR3 is 11 residues. Between the trimmed V and J ends, which lost 6 bases and 3 bases, there was a span of 7 bases. Germline V gene sequence: CDR1 SGHRS, CDR2 YFSETQ.

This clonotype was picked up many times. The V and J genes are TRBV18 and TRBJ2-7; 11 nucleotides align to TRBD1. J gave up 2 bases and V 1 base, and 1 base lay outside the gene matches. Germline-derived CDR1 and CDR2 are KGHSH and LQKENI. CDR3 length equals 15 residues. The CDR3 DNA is TGTGCCAGCTCACCACTGGGACAGGGGGCCTACGAGCAGTACTTC. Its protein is CASSPLGQGAYEQYF.

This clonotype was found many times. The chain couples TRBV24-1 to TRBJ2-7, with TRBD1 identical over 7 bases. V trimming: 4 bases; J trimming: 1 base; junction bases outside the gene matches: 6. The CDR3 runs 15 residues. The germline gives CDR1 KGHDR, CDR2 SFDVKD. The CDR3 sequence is CATSDDQQGSYEQYF. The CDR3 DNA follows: TGTGCCACCAGTGACGACCAACAGGGGTCCTACGAGCAGTACTTC.

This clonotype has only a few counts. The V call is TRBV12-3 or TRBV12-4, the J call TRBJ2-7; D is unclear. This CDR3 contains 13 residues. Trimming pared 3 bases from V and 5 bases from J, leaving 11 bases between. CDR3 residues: CASSFHEGHEQYF. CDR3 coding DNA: TGTGCCAGCAGTTTCCATGAAGGGCACGAGCAGTACTTC.

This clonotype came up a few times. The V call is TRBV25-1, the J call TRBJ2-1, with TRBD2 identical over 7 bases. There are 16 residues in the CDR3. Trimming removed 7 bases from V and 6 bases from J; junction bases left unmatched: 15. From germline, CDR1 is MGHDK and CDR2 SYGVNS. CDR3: CASTFGAGEGVNEQFF. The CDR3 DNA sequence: TGTGCCAGCACTTTCGGGGCGGGAGAAGGGGTCAATGAGCAGTTCTTC.